This T cell receptor (beta chain) was captured by sequencing in a study of early T cells in non-severe SARS-CoV-2 infection. Study in general: Investigators sequenced bulk RNA drawn from unsorted whole blood, and chains remained unpaired. Overall study results and limits: CD4 and private specificities were missed by VDJdb matching, which favored anti-spike CD8 responses.

Each cDNA molecule carried a unique molecular identifier. A single record per CDR3 protein comes from TCRdb applying MiXCR to the 5' RACE reads. The table lists some 61,000 distinct CDR3 sequences, roughly 9% of them singletons. This clonotype came up many times. Its matching antigen is unknown. The source is an adult who was a healthcare worker with PCR-confirmed SARS-CoV-2 infection or an uninfected control (not recorded which). The sequencing here drew on whole blood, taken at baseline.

The CDR3 nucleotides read TGTGCCACCAGCACGGGACAGGGGAATTCACCCCTCCACTTT. This gives the protein CATSTGQGNSPLHF. This chain connects TRBV15 to TRBJ1-6; TRBD1 aligns across 10 bases. The CDR3 spans 14 residues. V shed 4 bases, J shed 7 bases, and the junction held 1 base outside the gene matches. CDR1 is LNHNV, CDR2 YYDKDF, per germline (reference sequence).